Listed below are T cell receptor beta chains from one sample, sequenced in a study of post-analysis software for immune sequencing data. In TCRdb, the PCR reads were re-called with MiXCR into one record per CDR3 protein. The data hold about 200,000 distinct CDR3 sequences, with over 25% observed a single time. Input material: blood. The origin of the receptors is a girl under 18 with multiple sclerosis. Each CDR3 is given with its conserved first and last residue. A D gene is named only where the DNA matches it firmly. Rows may omit the clone size; those that give it use once, few, many or a size class.

j_call | d_call | clone_size | v_call | cdr3_nt | cdr3_aa
TRBJ2-5 | - | many | TRBV6-5 | TGTGCCAGCAGCCCCAGGGGAGAGACCCAGTACTTC | CASSPRGETQYF
TRBJ1-1 | - | - | TRBV6-1 | TGTGCCAGCAGTACCCTTGGGTGGCAGCCCATGAACACTGAAGCTTTCTTT | CASSTLGWQPMNTEAFF
TRBJ2-7 | TRBD2 | many | TRBV28 | TGTGCCAGCAGTCTCCCGACTAGCGGGGGGGCCTTGGACGAGCAGTACTTC | CASSLPTSGGALDEQYF
TRBJ1-4 | - | - | TRBV20-1 | TGCAGTGCTAGCCCTACGCGGGGACTGAATGAAAAACTGTTTTTT | CSASPTRGLNEKLFF
TRBJ1-5 | - | once | TRBV20-1 | TGCAGTGCTAGTAAACGAGAAGGGCCTAATAGCAATCAGCCCCAGCATTTT | CSASKREGPNSNQPQHF
TRBJ2-1 | TRBD2 | - | TRBV12-3/TRBV12-4 | TGTGCCAGCAGACCCCGGACTAGCGCCTACAATGAGCAGTTCTTC | CASRPRTSAYNEQFF
TRBJ2-3 | - | many | TRBV29-1 | TGCAGCGTTGGGCCCGGGACAGATACGCAGTATTTT | CSVGPGTDTQYF
TRBJ1-6 | - | - | TRBV15 | TGTGCCACCAGCAGAGACAGGGGCAAAAATTCACCCCTCCACTTT | CATSRDRGKNSPLHF
TRBJ1-3 | - | - | TRBV7-2 | TGTGCCAGCAGCTTAACTCCTGGAAACACCATATATTTT | CASSLTPGNTIYF
TRBJ1-1 | - | - | TRBV18 | TGTGCCAGCTCACGCGGACTGCAAATGAACACTGAAGCTTTCTTT | CASSRGLQMNTEAFF
TRBJ2-7 | - | many | TRBV9 | TGTGCCAGCAGCGTAGAAGGTTCGCCCCTCTACGAGCAGTACTTC | CASSVEGSPLYEQYF
TRBJ2-7 | - | - | TRBV5-1 | TGCGCCAGCAGCTTTCGGACAGACCTAGTCCCCTACGAGCAGTACTTC | CASSFRTDLVPYEQYF
TRBJ1-1 | - | - | TRBV5-6 | TGTGCCAGCAGCTTGGATCAGGGAACAATGAACACTGAAGCTTTCTTT | CASSLDQGTMNTEAFF
TRBJ2-7 | - | few | TRBV11-2 | TGTGCCAGCAGACGTACGGGGGCCGGGGCCGAGCAGTACTTC | CASRRTGAGAEQYF
TRBJ1-1 | - | - | TRBV2 | TGTGCCAGCATTAAGGGGCCAGAGTTGACTGAAGCTTTCTTT | CASIKGPELTEAFF
TRBJ1-2 | - | medium-sized | TRBV7-2 | TGTGCCAGCAGCAGAGGTTGGGGTGGCTACACCTTC | CASSRGWGGYTF
TRBJ2-3 | - | - | TRBV5-1 | TGCGCCAGCAGCCCCGTGAGGGGGGTGGTCACAGATACGCAGTATTTT | CASSPVRGVVTDTQYF
TRBJ2-1 | - | - | TRBV7-2 | TGTGCCAGCAGCTTCCCACGGAGGACGGTTGAGCAGTTCTTC | CASSFPRRTVEQFF
TRBJ1-2 | - | - | TRBV12-3/TRBV12-4 | TGTGCCAGCAGTCGGCCCCCCAACTATGGCTACACCTTC | CASSRPPNYGYTF
TRBJ1-3 | - | - | TRBV5-5 | TGTGCCAGCAGCTTAAGAGGAGTTCTCTCTGGAAACACCATATATTTT | CASSLRGVLSGNTIYF
TRBJ1-2 | TRBD1 | - | TRBV20-1 | TGCAGTGCTCAGGGACAGGGGACCAACTATTGCTACACCTTC | CSAQGQGTNYCYTF
TRBJ1-1 | - | - | TRBV25-1 | TGTGCCAGCAGTCCAGGTATCTACACTGAAGCTTTCTTT | CASSPGIYTEAFF
TRBJ2-1 | - | few | TRBV3-1 | TGTGCCAGCAGCCGGGGGGGGAGGGGGTTGAATGAGCAGTTCTTC | CASSRGGRGLNEQFF
TRBJ1-2 | - | many | TRBV7-9 | TGTGCCAGCAGCTTACAGGGTACAAGGCTCTCTGGCTACACCTTC | CASSLQGTRLSGYTF
TRBJ2-7 | - | many | TRBV20-1 | TGCAGTGCTGGGACCACCTACTCCTACGAGCAGTACTTC | CSAGTTYSYEQYF
TRBJ1-6 | - | - | TRBV28 | TGTGCCAGCAGTTTTTGGATCCCATCGGCCCTCCACTTT | CASSFWIPSALHF
TRBJ1-1 | - | - | TRBV29-1 | TGCAGCGTCCTAGGGGACACCCAGGGCACTGAAGCTTTCTTT | CSVLGDTQGTEAFF
TRBJ1-1 | - | - | TRBV20-1 | TGCAGTGCTAGAGGAGACACTGAAGCTTTCTTT | CSARGDTEAFF
TRBJ2-2 | - | few | TRBV6-5 | TGTGCCAGCAGTTATCGACAGGACACCGGGGAGCTGTTTTTT | CASSYRQDTGELFF
TRBJ2-3 | - | - | TRBV20-1 | TGCAGTGCTAGTGGCAACCAACGGGGCACAGATACGCAGTATTTT | CSASGNQRGTDTQYF
TRBJ2-5 | TRBD2 | few | TRBV7-2 | TGTGCCAGCAGCTGGCGACTAGCGGGAGAGGAGACCCAGTACTTC | CASSWRLAGEETQYF
TRBJ1-5 | - | few | TRBV3-1 | TGTGCCAGCAGCCAAGATATTGGCCAGCCCCAGCATTTT | CASSQDIGQPQHF
TRBJ2-1 | TRBD2 | - | TRBV20-1 | TGCAGTGCCAAACGACCGGGACTAGCGGGAGGGTCGCGCTCCTACAATGAGCAGTTCTTC | CSAKRPGLAGGSRSYNEQFF
TRBJ2-7 | - | many | TRBV20-1 | TGCAGTGCTAGAAATACGGGACGGAAAACCTACGAGCAGTACTTC | CSARNTGRKTYEQYF
TRBJ2-3 | TRBD2 | - | TRBV4-2 | TGTGCCAGCAGCCAAACCGGGACTAGCGGGGCGCCGGGAGATACGCAGTATTTT | CASSQTGTSGAPGDTQYF
TRBJ2-1 | - | many | TRBV27 | TGTGCCAGCAGTGTTCAGGTAGCGGACATTGGGGATGAGCAGTTCTTC | CASSVQVADIGDEQFF
TRBJ2-2 | - | - | TRBV12-3/TRBV12-4 | TGTGCCAGCAGTTTAGTGCTAGCGAGGACTCGGACCGGGGAGCTGTTTTTT | CASSLVLARTRTGELFF
TRBJ2-1 | - | few | TRBV5-1 | TGCGCCAGCAGCCTCCGGTCAGGGACTGAGTACAATGAGCAGTTCTTC | CASSLRSGTEYNEQFF
TRBJ2-1 | - | many | TRBV29-1 | TGCAGCGCCCAACTAACGGGGGACCCGGGGTACAATGAGCAGTTCTTC | CSAQLTGDPGYNEQFF
TRBJ1-1 | - | - | TRBV28 | TGTGCCAGCAGTTTCCTCGGGACCTCGATACCTGAAGCTTTCTTT | CASSFLGTSIPEAFF
TRBJ2-1 | TRBD2 | few | TRBV30 | TGTGCCTGGAGTGGAGGTGGAGGCGGGGGGTACAATGAGCAGTTCTTC | CAWSGGGGGGYNEQFF
TRBJ2-2 | - | - | TRBV7-8 | TGTGCCAGCAGCTTAGCGTTAACAAGGGAGCTGTTTTTT | CASSLALTRELFF
TRBJ1-2 | TRBD1 | many | TRBV29-1 | TGCAGCGTCGGGACAGGGCGGTATGGCTACACCTTC | CSVGTGRYGYTF
TRBJ1-1 | TRBD1 | few | TRBV29-1 | TGCAGCGTTGAAGATTTTGGCAGGGGGCCGACTGAAGCTTTCTTT | CSVEDFGRGPTEAFF
TRBJ2-1 | - | few | TRBV5-5 | TGTGCCAGCAGCTTTTTAAGCGGTACCCGCAATGGGCAGTTCTTC | CASSFLSGTRNGQFF
TRBJ2-7 | TRBD2 | - | TRBV20-1 | TGCAGTGCTAGAGGGACTAGCGGGCCTATCAACTACGAGCAGTACTTC | CSARGTSGPINYEQYF
TRBJ2-1 | TRBD1 | - | TRBV5-1 | TGCGCCAGCAGCTTGGGACAGGGCCGTGGTGAGCAGTTCTTC | CASSLGQGRGEQFF